This T cell receptor beta chain was documented in a study of cytomegalovirus exposure and HLA in healthy donors. Whole-study results and caveats: Later analysis suggested most CMV-associated TCR beta chains were HLA-restricted. TCR beta sequences reportedly predicted most subjects' HLA-A and HLA-B alleles accurately.

The CDR3 length is 14 residues. Germline assignment: CDR1 SGHVS and CDR2 FNYEAQ. V was shortened by 5 bases and J by 6 bases, with 17 bases between the two germline ends. With 60 Vbeta and 13 Jbeta primers, the PCR was carried out. Repertoires were generated with immunoSEQ multiplex PCR, while TCRdb's copy carries only in-frame clones and drops some. Recorded here are around 200,000 clones; the top ten clones represent approximately 0.82%. As concerns this clone: As yet, its antigen is unknown.

The clonotype comes from a woman aged 18-29 years in good health and CMV-seropositive. The chain combines TRBV7-6 with TRBJ2-7, with a tentative D call TRBD2 (5 bases). The sequenced material came from PBMCs. The CDR3 protein is CASSANVVGSEQYF. The CDR3 nucleotides are TGTGCCAGCAGCGCGAACGTGGTTGGGAGCGAGCAGTACTTC.